The 14 T cell receptor beta chains reported below all come from one sample, sequenced in a study of beta chain features in type 1 diabetes (dated by TCRdb to the late 2010s). What the work shows at the level of the full study, not this receptor alone: A moderate but significant shortening of TCRB CDR3 length was observed in type 1 diabetes patients in all four CD4+ subsets.

No antigen has been assigned to these receptors. The library was made by the immunoSEQ multiplex PCR assay. The entire amount of isolated RNA was reverse transcribed using the High Capacity cDNA Reverse Transcription Kit, so the sequenced TCRB transcripts were expressed ones. TCRdb took over this immuneACCESS table, retaining in-frame rearrangements with V and J assigned. Such tables are incomplete; in checked studies, under half of the missing clones stem from an unresolved V gene, and the remainder is unexplained. For this sample the table gives almost 350,000 clones, of which about a tenth were detected only once. The ten largest clones take up 1% of the sample. Sequencing was carried out using central memory CD4+ T cells from blood. The receptors derive from a man in his thirties or forties with type 1 diabetes.

V usage is TRBV5-6 and J usage is TRBJ2-5; a possible D gene is TRBD1 (6 bases). CDR1 is SGHDT, CDR2 YYEEEE, per germline. Trimming took off 5 bases at V and 10 bases at J, with 15 bases between the two ends. There are 12 residues in the CDR3. This CDR3 is CASSGGYPVQYF. DNA of the CDR3: TGTGCCAGCAGTGGGGGCTATCCGGTCCAGTACTTC.

This clone has a handful of counts. V is TRBV11-2 and J is TRBJ2-4, with unresolved D. The CDR3 length is 15 residues. The V gene lost 4 bases and the J gene lost 0 bases, with 10 bases spanning the gap. Germline V gives CDR1 SGHAT, CDR2 FQNNGV. Written as DNA, the CDR3 is TGTGCCAGCAGCTCTTGGCAGCAAGCCAAAAACATTCAGTACTTC. It yields the protein CASSSWQQAKNIQYF.

The V call is TRBV28, the J call TRBJ1-4; D ambiguous. This CDR3 has 13 amino acids. CDR1 and CDR2 (germline): MDHEN, SYDVKM. V dropped 3 bases and J dropped 0 bases, with 2 bases sitting between them. For the CDR3, the DNA is TGTGCCAGCAGTTTTTCAACTAATGAAAAACTGTTTTTT. It codes for CASSFSTNEKLFF.

V is TRBV7-2 and J is TRBJ2-4, with a weak D call TRBD1 (6 bases). Trimming took 5 bases from V and 8 from J, leaving 13 bases between them. Germline assignment: CDR1 SGHTA and CDR2 FQGNSA. This CDR3 region has 13 residues. In DNA, the CDR3 is TGTGCCAGCAGCCTACAGGGATGGCACATTCAGTACTTC. Translating gives CASSLQGWHIQYF.

V gene TRBV5-6 combines with J gene TRBJ1-3; D is undetermined. V dropped 0 bases and J dropped 4 bases, with 2 bases sitting between them. CDR1 and CDR2 (germline): SGHDT, YYEEEE. CDR3 length equals 12 residues. Here the CDR3 DNA reads TGTGCCAGCAGCTTGGCCGGAAACACCATATATTTT. This codes for CASSLAGNTIYF.

This clone was observed a few times. The V and J genes are TRBV11-2 and TRBJ2-3; D is possibly TRBD2 (6 bases). This CDR3 comprises 15 residues. The V gene's germline CDR1 is SGHAT and CDR2 FQNNGV. The V and J ends lost 5 bases and 1 base respectively, with 13 bases between them. The CDR3 DNA is TGTGCCAGCAGCGCGGAGGCTAGCGGCACAGATACGCAGTATTTT. This encodes CASSAEASGTDTQYF.

This clone came up a few times. The gene calls are TRBV7-2 and TRBJ2-5, with 7 nucleotides matching TRBD1. Germline V lookup: CDR1 SGHTA, CDR2 FQGNSA. Germline trimming cut 6 bases from V and 2 bases from J; bases unmatched to any gene: 6. This CDR3 has 14 residues. CDR3 DNA: TGTGCCAGCAGTCTAACAGGGGCGCAAGAGACCCAGTACTTC. Translated, it gives CASSLTGAQETQYF.

J is TRBJ2-7 and V is TRBV12-2; the DNA was not compared with TRBD2, the D call given in the table. TRBV12-2 is a listed pseudogene. There are 18 residues in the CDR3. The CDR3 spells CASRLPRGWGDLKYEQYF. CDR3 bases: TGTGCAAGTCGGTTACCTCGAGGTTGGGGGGACCTAAAGTACGAGCAGTACTTC.

The rearrangement links TRBV2 to TRBJ1-6; unclear D gene. Germline CDR1 reads SNHLY; CDR2 reads FYNNEI. V dropped 3 bases and J dropped 7 bases, with 7 bases sitting between them. This CDR3 spans 13 amino acids. The DNA for the CDR3 is TGTGCCAGCAGTGAGAGGACCAATTCACCCCTCCACTTT. As protein: CASSERTNSPLHF.

The chain links TRBV6-5 to TRBJ1-3; D not certain. V gave up 0 bases and J gave up 4 bases, with 13 bases separating them. This CDR3 spans 16 amino acids. From germline, CDR1 is MNHEY and CDR2 SVGAGI. For the CDR3, the DNA is TGTGCCAGCAGTTACTCTACTGGCCCCGGGGGAAACACCATATATTTT. Protein: CASSYSTGPGGNTIYF.

This clone was detected many times. For the CDR3, the DNA is TGTGCCAGCAGCTCATTACAGGTTACAACTAATGAAAAACTGTTTTTT. This codes for CASSSLQVTTNEKLFF. V gene TRBV7-2 combines with J gene TRBJ1-4, with D perhaps TRBD1 (5 bases). With 4 bases removed from V and 0 bases from J, the gap between germline ends came to 12 bases. The CDR3 has 16 residues. CDR1 is SGHTA, CDR2 FQGNSA, per germline. The entire variable domain, with the rest obtained from reference TRBV7-2 and TRBJ1-4, is as follows: GAGVSQSPSNKVTEKGKDVELRCDPISGHTALYWYRQSLGQGLEFLIYFQGNSAPDKSGLPSDRFSAERTGGSVSTLTIQRTQQEDSAVYLCASSSLQVTTNEKLFFGSGTQLSVL.

The V call is TRBV2, the J call TRBJ1-2, with 9 positions matching TRBD1. Trimming at V came to 2 bases and at J to 5 bases, leaving 6 bases not matched to a gene. CDR3 length equals 15 residues. Germline CDR1 reads SNHLY; CDR2 reads FYNNEI. Here the CDR3 reads CASSESQGAIYGYTF. In nucleotides, the CDR3 is TGTGCCAGCAGTGAATCACAGGGGGCTATATATGGCTACACCTTC.

This clone showed up just a few times. CDR3 bases: TGTGCCAGCAGCCCCCGGGGGTCGGAAAATTCACCCCTCCACTTT. Protein sequence: CASSPRGSENSPLHF. The chain has TRBV13 and TRBJ1-6, with D maybe TRBD1 (5 bases). This CDR3 contains 15 residues. Looked up from germline, CDR1 is PRHDT and CDR2 is FYEKMQ (reference sequence). V was pared by 5 bases and J by 7 bases, with 15 bases between.

The chain uses TRBV15 and TRBJ2-5; 7 nucleotides match TRBD1. The V segment lost 4 bases and the J segment 2 bases; nucleotides outside the gene matches: 7. Germline V gives CDR1 LNHNV, CDR2 YYDKDF (reference sequence). CDR3 length: 15 residues. CDR3 sequence: CATSTPAGGQETQYF. CDR3 nucleotides: TGTGCCACCAGCACACCGGCAGGGGGACAAGAGACCCAGTACTTC.